This T cell receptor beta chain was identified during a study of shared clonotypes between healthy human individuals. Study overall: Each donor had three CD4 naive, three CD4 memory, two CD8 naive and one CD8 memory plate. The study, taken as a whole, reports: Clonotypes shared by all four donors outscored non-shared clonotypes in generation probability.

As processed by the authors: Quality scores were absent from the junction-only immunoSEQ sequences, so filtering differed. Using immunoSEQ multiplex PCR, the repertoire was profiled, and TCRdb retains in-frame clones only, with some absent. The V and J calls and clone size are taken from that table; D and trimming were inferred from the DNA. This sample has over a million clones, with 60% to 80% found just once. The donors, healthy adults who were HIV-negative, had experienced no recent acute infections or vaccinations. Germline V CDR1 and CDR2: SGHDN, FVKESK. V lost 5 bases, J lost 3 bases, and 31 bases lay in between. The CDR3 totals 20 residues. About this clone itself: The target antigen is unknown.

This chain connects TRBV14 to TRBJ1-1; no clear D. This TCR was sampled from a man between 18 and 35 years old in good health. Specimen: memory CD4+ T cells sorted from blood. Subset in this sample: CD45RA-negative fraction. Here the CDR3 reads CASSTHRYYGPAMRDTEAFF. The CDR3 nucleotides are TGTGCCAGCAGCACTCACCGGTACTACGGGCCGGCTATGAGGGACACTGAAGCTTTCTTT.